This TCR beta chain was found in a study of blood T cells in healthy people across ages. Samples each yielded at least 5 micrograms of total RNA. Study-wide results and limits: Naive T cell percentage by flow cytometry tracked strongly with beta diversity.

Of note for this clonotype: As yet, its antigen is unknown.

V lost 5 bases, J lost 6 bases, and 7 bases stayed unmatched. The CDR3 is made up of 16 amino acids. Per the germline V gene, CDR1 is SEHNR and CDR2 is FQNEAQ (reference sequence). A sample-barcoded 5' primer and a J-beta primer mix were used in a second PCR of roughly 7 to 11 cycles. TCRdb analysed the 5' RACE reads with MiXCR anew, one entry per CDR3 protein. Of 750,000 or so distinct CDR3 sequences detected, 20% to 25% appear once; the ten largest clones hold more than 8%. These data are also associated with another study on T cells of mothers and their children. As that study records: A few mothers and their six children, all healthy Caucasians, donated.

The receptor comes from a boy aged 5-17 years in good health. Source material: blood. This chain connects TRBV7-9 to TRBJ2-3; TRBD2 aligns across 14 bases. The CDR3 nucleotides read TGTGCCAGCAGCCTCGGACTAGCGGGGGGCCACGATACGCAGTATTTT. Encoded protein: CASSLGLAGGHDTQYF. The entire variable domain, with the rest obtained from reference TRBV7-9 and TRBJ2-3, is as follows: DTGVSQNPRHKITKRGQNVTFRCDPISEHNRLYWYRQTLGQGPEFLTYFQNEAQLEKSRLLSDRFSAERPKGSFSTLEIQRTEQGDSAMYLCASSLGLAGGHDTQYFGPGTRLTVL.